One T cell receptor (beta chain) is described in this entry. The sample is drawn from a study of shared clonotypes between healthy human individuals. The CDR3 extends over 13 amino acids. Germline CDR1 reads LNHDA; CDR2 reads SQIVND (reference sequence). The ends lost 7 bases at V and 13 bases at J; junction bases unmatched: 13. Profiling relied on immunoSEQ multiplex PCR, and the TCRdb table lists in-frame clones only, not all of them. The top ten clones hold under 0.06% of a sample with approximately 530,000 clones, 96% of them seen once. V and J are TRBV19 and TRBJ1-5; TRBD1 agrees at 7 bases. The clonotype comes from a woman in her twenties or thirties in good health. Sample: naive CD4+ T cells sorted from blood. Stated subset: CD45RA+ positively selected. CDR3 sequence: CASTPGGKRSQHF. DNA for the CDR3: TGTGCCAGTACCCCAGGGGGGAAAAGATCGCAGCATTTT.